This T cell receptor beta chain stems from a study of T cell responses to AZD1222 COVID-19 vaccine. Study results and limitations: Only a handful of AZD1222 recipients were seropositive at baseline.

For this clone: Its target is not known.

Germline V gene lookup returns CDR1 SGHVS and CDR2 FNYEAQ. This CDR3 is built from 15 residues. V dropped 5 bases and J dropped 2; count of bases not matched to a gene: 5. The repertoire was sequenced with immunoSEQ multiplex PCR; TCRdb's copy has only in-frame clones and lacks some. The sample includes 120,000 or so clones, less than 95% of them seen just once. This chain connects TRBV7-6 to TRBJ2-7, with 11 nucleotides matching TRBD2. Specimen: peripheral blood, collected on day 0 of MenACWY control vaccination. The TCR originated in an adult in good health. The CDR3 sequence is CASSDLAGGPYEQYF. The CDR3 coding sequence is TGTGCCAGCAGCGACCTAGCGGGAGGACCCTACGAGCAGTACTTC.